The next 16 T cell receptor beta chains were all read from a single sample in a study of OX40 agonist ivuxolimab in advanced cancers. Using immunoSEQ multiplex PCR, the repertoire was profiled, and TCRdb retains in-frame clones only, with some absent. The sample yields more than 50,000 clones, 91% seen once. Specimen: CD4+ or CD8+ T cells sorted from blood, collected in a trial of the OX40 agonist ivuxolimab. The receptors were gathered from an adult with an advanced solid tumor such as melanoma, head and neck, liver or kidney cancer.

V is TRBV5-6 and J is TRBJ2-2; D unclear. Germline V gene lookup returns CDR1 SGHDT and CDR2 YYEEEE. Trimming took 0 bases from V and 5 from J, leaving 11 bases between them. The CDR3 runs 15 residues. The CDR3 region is CASSLEVPLTGELFF. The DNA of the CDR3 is TGTGCCAGCAGCTTGGAGGTTCCCCTGACCGGGGAGCTGTTTTTT.

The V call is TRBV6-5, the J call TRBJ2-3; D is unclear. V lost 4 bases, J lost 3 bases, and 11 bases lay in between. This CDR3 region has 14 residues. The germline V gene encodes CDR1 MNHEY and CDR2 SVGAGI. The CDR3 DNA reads TGTGCCAGCAGTTCTTTCCCTATTACAGATACGCAGTATTTT. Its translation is CASSSFPITDTQYF.

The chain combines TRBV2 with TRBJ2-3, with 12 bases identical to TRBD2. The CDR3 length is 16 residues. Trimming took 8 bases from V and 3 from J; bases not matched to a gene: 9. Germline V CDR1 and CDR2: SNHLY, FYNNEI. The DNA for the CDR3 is TGTGCCAGCTGTGCTAGCGGGGGGGCCGGGACAGATACGCAGTATTTT. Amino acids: CASCASGGAGTDTQYF. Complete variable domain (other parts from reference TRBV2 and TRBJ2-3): EPEVTQTPSHQVTQMGQEVILRCVPISNHLYFYWYRQILGQKVEFLVSFYNNEISEKSEIFDDQFSVERPDGSNFTLKIRSTKLEDSAMYFCASCASGGAGTDTQYFGPGTRLTVL.

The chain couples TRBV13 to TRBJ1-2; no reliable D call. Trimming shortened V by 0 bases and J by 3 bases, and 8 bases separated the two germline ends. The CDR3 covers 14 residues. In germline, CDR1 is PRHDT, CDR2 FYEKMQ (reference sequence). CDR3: CASSLGRGYYGYTF. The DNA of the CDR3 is TGTGCCAGCAGCTTAGGCCGCGGGTACTATGGCTACACCTTC.

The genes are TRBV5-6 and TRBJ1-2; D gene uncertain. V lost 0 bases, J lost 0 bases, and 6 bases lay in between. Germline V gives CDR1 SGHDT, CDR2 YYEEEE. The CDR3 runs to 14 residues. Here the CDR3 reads CASSLGGANYGYTF. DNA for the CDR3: TGTGCCAGCAGCTTGGGCGGAGCTAACTATGGCTACACCTTC. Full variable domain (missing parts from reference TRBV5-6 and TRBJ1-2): DAGVTQSPTHLIKTRGQQVTLRCSPKSGHDTVSWYQQALGQGPQFIFQYYEEEERQRGNFPDRFSGHQFPNYSSELNVNALLLGDSALYLCASSLGGANYGYTFGSGTRLTVV.

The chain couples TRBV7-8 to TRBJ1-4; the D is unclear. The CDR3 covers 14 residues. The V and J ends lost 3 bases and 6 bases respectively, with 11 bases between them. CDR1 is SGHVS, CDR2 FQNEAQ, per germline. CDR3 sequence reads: CASSLGSFDEKLFF. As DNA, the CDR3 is TGTGCCAGCAGCTTGGGTAGCTTCGATGAAAAACTGTTTTTT. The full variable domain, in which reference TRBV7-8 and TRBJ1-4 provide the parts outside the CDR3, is GAGVSQSPRYKVAKRGQDVALRCDPISGHVSLFWYQQALGQGPEFLTYFQNEAQLDKSGLPSDRFFAERPEGSVSTLKIQRTQQEDSAVYLCASSLGSFDEKLFFGSGTQLSVL.

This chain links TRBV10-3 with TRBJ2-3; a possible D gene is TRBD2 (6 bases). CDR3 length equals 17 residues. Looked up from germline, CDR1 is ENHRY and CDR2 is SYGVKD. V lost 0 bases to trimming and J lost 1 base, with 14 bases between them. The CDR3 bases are TGTGCCATCAGTGAGTCGAAGTCCGGGGGAGGCACAGATACGCAGTATTTT. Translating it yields CAISESKSGGGTDTQYF.

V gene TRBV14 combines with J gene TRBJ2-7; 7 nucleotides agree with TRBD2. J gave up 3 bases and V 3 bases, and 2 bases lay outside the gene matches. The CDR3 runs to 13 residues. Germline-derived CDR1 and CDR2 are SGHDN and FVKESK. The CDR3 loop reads CASSHGGYYEQYF. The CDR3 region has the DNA TGTGCCAGCAGCCACGGGGGGTACTACGAGCAGTACTTC.

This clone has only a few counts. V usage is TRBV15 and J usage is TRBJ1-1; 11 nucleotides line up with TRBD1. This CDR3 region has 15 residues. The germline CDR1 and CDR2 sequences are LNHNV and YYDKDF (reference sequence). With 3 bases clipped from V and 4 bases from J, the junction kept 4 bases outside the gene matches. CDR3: CATSSRTGGSTEAFF. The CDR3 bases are TGTGCCACCAGCAGCAGGACAGGGGGCAGCACTGAAGCTTTCTTT.

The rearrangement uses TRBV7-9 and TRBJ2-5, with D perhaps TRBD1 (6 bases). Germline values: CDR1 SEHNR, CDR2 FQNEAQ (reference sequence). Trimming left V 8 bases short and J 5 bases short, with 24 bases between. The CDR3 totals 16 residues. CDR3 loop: CASRDTRGAFHETQYF. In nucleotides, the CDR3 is TGTGCCAGCCGGGACACCCGAGGGGCCTTCCACGAGACCCAGTACTTC.

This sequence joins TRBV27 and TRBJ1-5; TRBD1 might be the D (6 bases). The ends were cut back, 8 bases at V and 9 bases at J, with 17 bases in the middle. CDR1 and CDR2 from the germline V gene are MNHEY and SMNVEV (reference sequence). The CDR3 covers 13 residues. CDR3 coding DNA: TGTGCCAGCGCAACAGGGTACGGTACGCCCCAGCATTTT. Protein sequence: CASATGYGTPQHF.

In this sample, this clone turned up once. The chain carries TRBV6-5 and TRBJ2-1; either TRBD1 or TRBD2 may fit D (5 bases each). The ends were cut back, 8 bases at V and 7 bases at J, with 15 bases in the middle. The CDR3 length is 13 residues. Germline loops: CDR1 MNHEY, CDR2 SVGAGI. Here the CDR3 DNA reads TGTGCCAGCCGAGTAGGGACCTGGAATGAGCAGTTCTTC. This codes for CASRVGTWNEQFF.

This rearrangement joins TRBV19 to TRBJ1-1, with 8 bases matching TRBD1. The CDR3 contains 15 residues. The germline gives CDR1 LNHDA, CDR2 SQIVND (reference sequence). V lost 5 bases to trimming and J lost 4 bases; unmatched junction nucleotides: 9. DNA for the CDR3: TGTGCCAGTAGTTTAACCCAGGGGGCGCGCACTGAAGCTTTCTTT. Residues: CASSLTQGARTEAFF. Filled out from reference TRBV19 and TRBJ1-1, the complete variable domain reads DGGITQSPKYLFRKEGQNVTLSCEQNLNHDAMYWYRQDPGQGLRLIYYSQIVNDFQKGDIAEGYSVSREKKESFPLTVTSAQKNPTAFYLCASSLTQGARTEAFFGQGTRLTVV.

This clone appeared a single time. CDR3 sequence: CASSTRDRYEAFF. CDR3 DNA sequence: TGTGCCAGTAGTACCCGGGACAGATATGAAGCTTTCTTT. V and J are TRBV19 and TRBJ1-1; 7 bases are shared with TRBD1. Trimming at V came to 4 bases and at J to 7 bases, leaving 6 bases not matched to a gene. The germline gives CDR1 LNHDA, CDR2 SQIVND (reference sequence). This CDR3 has 13 residues.

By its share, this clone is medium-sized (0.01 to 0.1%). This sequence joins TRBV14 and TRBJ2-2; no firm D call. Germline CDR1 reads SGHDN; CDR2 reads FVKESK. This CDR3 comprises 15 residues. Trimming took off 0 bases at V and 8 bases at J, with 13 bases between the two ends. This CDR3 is CASSQDGYLLGELFF. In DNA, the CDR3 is TGTGCCAGCAGCCAAGATGGCTATCTACTGGGGGAGCTGTTTTTT.

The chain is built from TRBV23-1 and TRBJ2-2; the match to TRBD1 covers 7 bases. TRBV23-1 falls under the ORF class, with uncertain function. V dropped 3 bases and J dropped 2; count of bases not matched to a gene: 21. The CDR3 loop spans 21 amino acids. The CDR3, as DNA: TGCGCCAGCAGTCAGGGGGACAGTTACAATATACCTTGTCGAAACACCGGGGAGCTGTTTTTT. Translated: CASSQGDSYNIPCRNTGELFF.